The 8 T cell receptor beta chains below come from one sample, sequenced in a study of blood T cell repertoires in COVID-19. Assay used: immunoSEQ multiplex PCR; TCRdb lists only in-frame clones, some missing. Among some 270,000 clones listed, around 89% were seen once. The sample consisted of peripheral blood. Every receptor here comes from a man under 40 with acute or convalescent COVID-19.

The CDR3 DNA reads TGTGCCATCGGACCTGGACAGGGGGCAGGGGAGCAGTACTTC. It encodes CAIGPGQGAGEQYF. This chain uses TRBV10-3 with TRBJ2-7, with 11 bases lining up with TRBD1. In germline, CDR1 is ENHRY, CDR2 SYGVKD. V was clipped by 8 bases and J by 7 bases; unmatched bases: 10. The CDR3 length is 14 residues.

V and J are TRBV19 and TRBJ1-2; 12 bases are a match to TRBD1. J lost 4 bases, V lost 6 bases, and 9 bases had no gene match. CDR1 and CDR2 (germline): LNHDA, SQIVND (reference sequence). CDR3 length: 16 residues. This CDR3 is CASRASGTGGFYGYTF. For the CDR3, the DNA is TGTGCCAGTAGGGCATCCGGGACAGGGGGCTTCTATGGCTACACCTTC.

This chain links TRBV4-1 with TRBJ2-2, with a weak D call TRBD2 (6 bases). V dropped 3 bases and J dropped 7 bases, with 15 bases sitting between them. Germline lookup yields CDR1 MGHRA and CDR2 YSYEKL. The CDR3 is 15 residues long. Here the CDR3 reads CASSQPLGRIGELFF. The CDR3 nucleotides are TGCGCCAGCAGCCAGCCACTAGGGAGGATCGGGGAGCTGTTTTTT.

V gene TRBV18 combines with J gene TRBJ1-5; the D gene is possibly TRBD1 (6 bases). Germline V gene sequence: CDR1 KGHSH, CDR2 LQKENI. The germline V and J ends were trimmed by 1 base and 1 base, with 11 bases remaining between them. CDR3 length equals 16 residues. The CDR3 spells CASSPREQGSNQPQHF. CDR3 nucleotide sequence: TGTGCCAGCTCACCACGGGAACAGGGAAGCAATCAGCCCCAGCATTTT. Variable domain in full (rest from reference TRBV18 and TRBJ1-5): NAGVMQNPRHLVRRRGQEARLRCSPMKGHSHVYWYRQLPEEGLKFMVYLQKENIIDESGMPKERFSAEFPKEGPSILRIQQVVRGDSAAYFCASSPREQGSNQPQHFGDGTRLSIL.

Here the CDR3 reads CAWARGGNEQFF. Here the CDR3 DNA reads TGTGCCTGGGCTCGCGGGGGGAATGAGCAGTTCTTC. The V gene is TRBV30, the J gene TRBJ2-1; 8 nucleotides align to TRBD2. The CDR3 length is 12 residues. The germline V gene encodes CDR1 GTSNPN and CDR2 SVGIG (reference sequence). Trimming removed 5 bases from V and 7 bases from J; junction bases left unmatched: 4.

This clone was picked up a small number of times. The V gene is TRBV28, the J gene TRBJ1-2, with a possible D match to TRBD1 (5 bases). CDR1 is MDHEN, CDR2 SYDVKM, per germline. This CDR3 comprises 13 residues. V gave up 2 bases and J gave up 8 bases, with 12 bases separating them. The CDR3 DNA follows: TGTGCCAGCAGTTTACGGCCAGGGAAGGGCTACACCTTC. This sequence encodes CASSLRPGKGYTF.

The chain couples TRBV28 to TRBJ1-2, with a weak D call TRBD1 (5 bases). V was clipped by 2 bases and J by 6 bases, with 13 bases between them. Germline CDR1 and CDR2: MDHEN and SYDVKM. This CDR3 has 14 amino acids. Written as DNA, the CDR3 is TGTGCCAGCAGTTTACAGGGATCTGTAAATGGCTACACCTTC. Its translation: CASSLQGSVNGYTF.

This clone was seen a handful of times. The chain employs TRBV11-3 and TRBJ2-1, with 12 bases fitting TRBD2. CDR1 is SGHNT and CDR2 is YENEEA in the germline V gene. The CDR3 is 15 residues long. J lost 10 bases, V lost 1 base, and 5 bases had no gene match. This CDR3 is CASSLVTSGRHEQFF. The DNA for the CDR3 is TGTGCCAGCAGCTTAGTAACTAGCGGGAGGCACGAGCAGTTCTTC.